Reported below is one TCR beta chain. Its antigen is currently unknown. V was trimmed by 3 bases and J by 4 bases, leaving 18 bases between them. CDR3 length: 15 amino acids. From germline, CDR1 is GTSNPN and CDR2 SVGIG (reference sequence). Here immunoSEQ multiplex PCR was the method, and the copy in TCRdb shows in-frame clones only, minus some. This sample has over 150,000 clones, with around nine tenths found just once. The data were obtained in a study of T cell responses to AZD1222 COVID-19 vaccine. Study-wide points: Baseline seropositives among AZD1222 recipients totaled only five or six.

The material sequenced was peripheral blood, taken on day 0 of AZD1222 vaccination. The source of this sequence is an adult in good health. The rearrangement links TRBV30 to TRBJ1-2; tentatively, D is TRBD1 (5 bases). CDR3 protein: CAWRPPWGVGYGYTF. Here the CDR3 DNA reads TGTGCCTGGAGACCCCCCTGGGGCGTCGGCTATGGCTACACCTTC.